The clone carrying this TCR beta chain has only a few counts. The antigen is undetermined. Time point described: pre-sensitization, week 0. Treatment indicated: therapeutic diphenylcyclopropenone sensitization with weekly scalp DPC. The data derive from a study of human T cells and chemical hapten exposure. The overall study: Enrolled patients were predominantly female and had alopecia areata, totalis or universalis.

General study findings and limits: Patch test score showed a positive correlation with PT1 expanded TCR counts.

TCRdb re-called the RACE reads with MiXCR, one entry per CDR3 protein. The table has tens of thousands of distinct CDR3 sequences, under 15% seen once. The trim removed 1 base at V and 7 bases at J, leaving 11 bases unmatched. This CDR3 contains 17 residues. Germline CDR1 reads LGHNA; CDR2 reads YSLEER. The rearrangement uses TRBV4-3 and TRBJ2-1; 9 bases map to TRBD2. The specimen comprised whole blood, sampled in connection with sensitization to the hapten diphenylcyclopropenone (DPC). The TCR comes from a woman in her 30s with alopecia areata. Some clones in this sample may be carry-over from other donors' samples. CDR3 residues: CASSQGRWREGRNEQFF. The CDR3 DNA sequence: TGCGCCAGCAGCCAAGGCCGGTGGCGGGAGGGCCGGAATGAGCAGTTCTTC.